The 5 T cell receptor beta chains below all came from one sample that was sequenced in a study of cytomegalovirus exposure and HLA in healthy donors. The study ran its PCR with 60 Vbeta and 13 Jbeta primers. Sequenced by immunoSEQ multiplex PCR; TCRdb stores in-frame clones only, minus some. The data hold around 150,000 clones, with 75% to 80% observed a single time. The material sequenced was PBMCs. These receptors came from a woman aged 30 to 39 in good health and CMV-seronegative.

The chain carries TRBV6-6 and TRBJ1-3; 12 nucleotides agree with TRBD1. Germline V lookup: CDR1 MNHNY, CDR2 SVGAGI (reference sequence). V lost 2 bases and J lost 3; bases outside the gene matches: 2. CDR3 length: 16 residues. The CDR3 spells CASSYGTGGSGNTIYF. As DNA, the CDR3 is TGTGCCAGCAGTTACGGGACAGGGGGCAGTGGAAACACCATATATTTT.

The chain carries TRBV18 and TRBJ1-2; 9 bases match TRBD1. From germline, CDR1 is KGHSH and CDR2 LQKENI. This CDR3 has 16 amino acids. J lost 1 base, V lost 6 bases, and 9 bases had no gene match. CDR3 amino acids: CASSPARDRVNYGYTF. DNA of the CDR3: TGTGCCAGCTCCCCGGCCCGGGACAGGGTTAACTATGGCTACACCTTC.

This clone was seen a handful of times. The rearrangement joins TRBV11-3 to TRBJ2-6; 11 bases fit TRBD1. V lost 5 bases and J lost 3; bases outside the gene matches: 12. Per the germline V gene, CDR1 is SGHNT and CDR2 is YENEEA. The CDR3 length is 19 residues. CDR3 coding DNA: TGTGCCAGCAGCCGTACTGGGACAGGGGGAGCTAGTGGGGCCAACGTCCTGACTTTC. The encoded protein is CASSRTGTGGASGANVLTF.

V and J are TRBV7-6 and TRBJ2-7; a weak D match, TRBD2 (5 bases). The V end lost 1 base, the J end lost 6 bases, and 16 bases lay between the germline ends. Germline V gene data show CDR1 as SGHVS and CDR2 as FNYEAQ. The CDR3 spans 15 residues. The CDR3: CASSLESTRSFEQYF. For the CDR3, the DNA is TGTGCCAGCAGCTTAGAATCCACTAGATCGTTCGAGCAGTACTTC. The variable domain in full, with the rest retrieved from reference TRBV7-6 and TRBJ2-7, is GAGVSQSPRYKVTKRGQDVALRCDPISGHVSLYWYRQALGQGPEFLTYFNYEAQQDKSGLPNDRFSAERPEGSISTLTIQRTEQRDSAMYRCASSLESTRSFEQYFGPGTRLTVT.

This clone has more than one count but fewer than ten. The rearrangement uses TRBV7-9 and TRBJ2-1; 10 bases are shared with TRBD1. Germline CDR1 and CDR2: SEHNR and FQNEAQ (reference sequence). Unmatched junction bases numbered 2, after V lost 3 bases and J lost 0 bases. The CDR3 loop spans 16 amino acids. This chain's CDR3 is CASSLGDRGSYNEQFF. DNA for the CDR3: TGTGCCAGCAGCTTGGGGGACAGGGGCTCCTACAATGAGCAGTTCTTC.